The 2 T cell receptor beta chains given below trace back to one sample, sequenced in a study of PD-1 blockade in classical Hodgkin lymphoma. As to time point: newly diagnosed, previously untreated cHL patient sample. Magnetic negative selection was used to purify CD4+ T cells from thawed PBMCs. Here immunoSEQ multiplex PCR was the method, and the copy in TCRdb shows in-frame clones only, minus some. The sample has about 30,000 clones; 88% are singletons. What was sequenced was CD4+ T cells from blood. The receptors stem from a human donor with classical Hodgkin lymphoma.

This clone has only a few counts. The chain is built from TRBV11-2 and TRBJ2-7; D ambiguous. The CDR3 length is 14 residues. CDR1 is SGHAT and CDR2 is FQNNGV in the germline V gene. Trimming cost V 4 bases and J 2 bases, with 12 bases left between them. CDR3 sequence reads: CASSSAWRAYEQYV. As DNA, the CDR3 is TGTGCCAGCAGCTCGGCTTGGCGAGCCTACGAGCAGTACGTC.

The V and J genes are TRBV18 and TRBJ2-3; 8 nucleotides match TRBD1. In germline, CDR1 is KGHSH, CDR2 LQKENI. This CDR3 has 16 residues. The V gene end was trimmed by 3 bases and the J gene end by 3 bases; junction bases not matched to a gene: 8. This CDR3 reads CASSPDRGLTTDTQYF. The CDR3 DNA sequence: TGTGCCAGCTCACCTGACAGGGGACTCACTACAGATACGCAGTATTTT. Full variable domain (remainder filled in from reference TRBV18 and TRBJ2-3): NAGVMQNPRHLVRRRGQEARLRCSPMKGHSHVYWYRQLPEEGLKFMVYLQKENIIDESGMPKERFSAEFPKEGPSILRIQQVVRGDSAAYFCASSPDRGLTTDTQYFGPGTRLTVL.